The clone carrying this T cell receptor (beta chain) has just a few counts. Within the sample, other DNA sequences also encode this same CDR3. The repertoire was sequenced with immunoSEQ multiplex PCR; TCRdb's copy has only in-frame clones and lacks some. This sample has about 2.4 million clones; 85% to 95% occur once, and the top ten carry 0.13% to 0.15%. V was clipped by 3 bases and J by 6 bases, with 3 bases between them. This CDR3 contains 10 residues. Germline V gene sequence: CDR1 DFQATT, CDR2 SNEGSKA (reference sequence). This specimen comes from a study of shared clonotypes between healthy human individuals.

This clonotype was sampled from a man between 18 and 35 years old in good health. Sequencing was performed on naive CD4+ T cells sorted from blood. Subset indicated: CD45RA+ positively selected. This chain uses TRBV20-1 with TRBJ1-5; D is unresolved. In DNA, the CDR3 is TGCAGTGCTAGTGGTCAGCCCCAGCATTTT. This gives the protein CSASGQPQHF.